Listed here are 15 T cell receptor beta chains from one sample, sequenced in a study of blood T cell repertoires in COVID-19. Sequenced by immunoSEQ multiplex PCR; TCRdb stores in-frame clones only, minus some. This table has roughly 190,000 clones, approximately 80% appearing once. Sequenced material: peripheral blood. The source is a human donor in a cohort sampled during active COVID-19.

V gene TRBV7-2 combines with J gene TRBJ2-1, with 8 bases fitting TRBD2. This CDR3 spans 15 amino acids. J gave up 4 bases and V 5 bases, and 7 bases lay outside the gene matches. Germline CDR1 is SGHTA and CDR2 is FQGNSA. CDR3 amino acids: CASSLSGILYNEQFF. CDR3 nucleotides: TGTGCCAGCAGCCTTAGCGGGATTCTTTACAATGAGCAGTTCTTC.

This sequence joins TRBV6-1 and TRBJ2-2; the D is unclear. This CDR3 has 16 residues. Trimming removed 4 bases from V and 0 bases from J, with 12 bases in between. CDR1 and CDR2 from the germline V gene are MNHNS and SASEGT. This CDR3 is CASSGRQVTNTGELFF. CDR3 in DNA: TGTGCCAGCAGTGGACGACAAGTAACGAACACCGGGGAGCTGTTTTTT.

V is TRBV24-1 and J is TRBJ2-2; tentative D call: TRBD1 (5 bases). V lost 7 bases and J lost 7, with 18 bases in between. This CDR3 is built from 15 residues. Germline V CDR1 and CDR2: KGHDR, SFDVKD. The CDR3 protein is CATRAQGSWGGELFF. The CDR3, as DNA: TGTGCCACCAGAGCTCAGGGTTCCTGGGGCGGGGAGCTGTTTTTT.

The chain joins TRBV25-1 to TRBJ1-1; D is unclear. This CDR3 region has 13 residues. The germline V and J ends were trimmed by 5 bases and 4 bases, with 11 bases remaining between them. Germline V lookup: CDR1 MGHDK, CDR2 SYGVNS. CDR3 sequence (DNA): TGTGCCAGCAGTAAAGGGAGAGGCACTGAAGCTTTCTTT. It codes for CASSKGRGTEAFF.

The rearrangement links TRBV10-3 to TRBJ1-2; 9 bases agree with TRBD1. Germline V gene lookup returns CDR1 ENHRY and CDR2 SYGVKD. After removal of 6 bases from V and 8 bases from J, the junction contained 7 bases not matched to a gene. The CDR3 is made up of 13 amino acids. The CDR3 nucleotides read TGTGCCATCAGCCGGGACAGGGCTCAAGGCTACACCTTC. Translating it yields CAISRDRAQGYTF.

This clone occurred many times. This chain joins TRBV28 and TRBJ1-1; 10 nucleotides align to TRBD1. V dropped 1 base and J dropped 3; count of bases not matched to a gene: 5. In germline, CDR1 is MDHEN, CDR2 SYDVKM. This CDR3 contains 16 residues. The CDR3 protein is CASSLLGTGAHTEAFF. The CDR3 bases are TGTGCCAGCAGTTTATTAGGGACAGGGGCCCACACTGAAGCTTTCTTT.

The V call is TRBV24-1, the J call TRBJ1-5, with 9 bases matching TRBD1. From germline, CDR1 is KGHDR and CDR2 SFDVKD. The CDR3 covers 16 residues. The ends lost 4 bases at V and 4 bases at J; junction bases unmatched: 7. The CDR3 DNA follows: TGTGCCACCAGTGACCGACTGACAGGGGGAAATCAGCCCCAGCATTTT. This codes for CATSDRLTGGNQPQHF.

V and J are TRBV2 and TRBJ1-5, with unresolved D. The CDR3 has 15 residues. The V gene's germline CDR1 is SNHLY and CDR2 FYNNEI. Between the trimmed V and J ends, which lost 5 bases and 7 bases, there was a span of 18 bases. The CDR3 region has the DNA TGTGCCAGCAGTCCGGGCCGCGGGGTAGGCCAGCCCCAGCATTTT. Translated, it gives CASSPGRGVGQPQHF.

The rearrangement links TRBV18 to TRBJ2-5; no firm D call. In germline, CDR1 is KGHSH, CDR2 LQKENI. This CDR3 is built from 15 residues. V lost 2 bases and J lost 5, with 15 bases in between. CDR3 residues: CASSPEEGDGETQYF. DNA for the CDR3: TGTGCCAGCTCACCAGAGGAAGGCGACGGTGAGACCCAGTACTTC.

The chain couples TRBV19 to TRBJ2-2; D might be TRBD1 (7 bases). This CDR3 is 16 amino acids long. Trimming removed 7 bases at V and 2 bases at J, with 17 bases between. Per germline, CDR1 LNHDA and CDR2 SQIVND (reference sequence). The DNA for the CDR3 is TGTGCCAGTATAGCCAGGGGGGTGATTAACACCGGGGAGCTGTTTTTT. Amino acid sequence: CASIARGVINTGELFF.

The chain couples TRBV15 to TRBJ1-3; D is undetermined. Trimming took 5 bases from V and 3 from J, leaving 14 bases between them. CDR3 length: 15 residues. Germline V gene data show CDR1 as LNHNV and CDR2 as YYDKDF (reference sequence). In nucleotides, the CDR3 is TGTGCCACCAGCCCCGCACACGGGTTTGGAAACACCATATATTTT. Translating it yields CATSPAHGFGNTIYF.

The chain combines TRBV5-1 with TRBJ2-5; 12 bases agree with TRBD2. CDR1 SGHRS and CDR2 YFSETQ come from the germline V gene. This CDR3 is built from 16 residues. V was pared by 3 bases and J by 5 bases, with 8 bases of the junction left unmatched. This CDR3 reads CASSSLAGGWEETQYF. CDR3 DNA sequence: TGCGCCAGCAGCTCACTAGCGGGAGGTTGGGAGGAGACCCAGTACTTC.

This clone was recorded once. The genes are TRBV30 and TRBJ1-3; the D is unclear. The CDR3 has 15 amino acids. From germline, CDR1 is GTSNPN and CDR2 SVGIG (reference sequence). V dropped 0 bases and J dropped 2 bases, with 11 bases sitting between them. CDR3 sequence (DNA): TGTGCCTGGAGTGTTGGAAGGAGCACTGGAAACACCATATATTTT. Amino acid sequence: CAWSVGRSTGNTIYF.

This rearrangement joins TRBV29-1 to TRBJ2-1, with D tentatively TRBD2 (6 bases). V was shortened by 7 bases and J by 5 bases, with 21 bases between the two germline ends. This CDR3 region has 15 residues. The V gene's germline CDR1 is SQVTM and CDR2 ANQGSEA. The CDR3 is CSARLRVQRDNEQFF. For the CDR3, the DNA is TGCAGCGCTCGGCTCCGTGTCCAGCGGGACAATGAGCAGTTCTTC.

CDR3 DNA: TGTGCCAGCTGTGGGGGGGAATACGAGCAGTACGTC. It is translated as CASCGGEYEQYV. The chain combines TRBV2 with TRBJ2-7; TRBD2 matches at 7 bases. CDR3 length: 12 residues. V was clipped by 8 bases and J by 4 bases; unmatched bases: 5. The germline gives CDR1 SNHLY, CDR2 FYNNEI.